The rows below give T cell receptor beta chains drawn from one sample of a study of T cell responses to AZD1222 COVID-19 vaccine. Clones were sequenced by immunoSEQ multiplex PCR, and TCRdb holds only the in-frame ones, with some missing. The sample consists of approximately 31,000 clones, roughly 88% of them appearing once. The sequenced sample was peripheral blood, obtained 28 days after the second AZD1222 dose. The receptors originated from an adult who received the AZD1222 COVID-19 vaccine. CDR3s include the opening cysteine and the closing phenylalanine or tryptophan. A D gene is named only where the DNA matches it firmly. The size field is filled for only some rows; it gives once, few, many or a size class.

-,15,TRBD1,TRBJ2-4,TRBV2,CASRGDRGAKNIQYF,TGTGCCAGCAGGGGGGACAGGGGAGCCAAAAACATTCAGTACTTC
-,14,-,TRBJ2-3,TRBV6-5,CASSYSTSLDTQYF,TGTGCCAGCAGTTATAGCACGTCTTTAGATACGCAGTATTTT
-,14,TRBD1,TRBJ2-1,TRBV7-3,CASSLDRERHEQFF,TGTGCCAGCAGCTTAGACAGGGAGCGGCATGAGCAGTTCTTC
few,15,-,TRBJ1-6,TRBV28,CASETPGSYNSPLHF,TGTGCCAGCGAGACACCGGGATCCTATAATTCACCCCTCCACTTT
few,11,-,TRBJ1-3,TRBV28,CASSLGNTIYF,TGTGCCAGCAGTTTAGGAAACACCATATATTTT
few,15,TRBD1,TRBJ2-3,TRBV28,CASSSDRVGTDTQYF,TGTGCCAGCAGTTCCGACAGGGTGGGTACAGATACGCAGTATTTT
once,18,TRBD2,TRBJ2-1,TRBV7-3,CASSPNPNSGGLYNEQFF,TGTGCCAGCAGCCCAAACCCCAATAGCGGGGGCCTTTACAATGAGCAGTTCTTC
-,15,-,TRBJ2-2,TRBV19,CASSSWGGVTGELFF,TGTGCCAGTAGTAGCTGGGGGGGCGTGACCGGGGAGCTGTTTTTT
-,13,-,TRBJ1-3,TRBV12-3/TRBV12-4,CASSRTGRDTIYF,TGTGCCAGCAGTCGCACAGGAAGGGACACCATATATTTT
-,15,TRBD1,TRBJ2-1,TRBV4-3,CASSHDKGAGNEQFF,TGCGCCAGCAGCCACGATAAGGGGGCTGGTAATGAGCAGTTCTTC
-,13,-,TRBJ2-2,TRBV25-1,CASRELNTGELFF,TGTGCCAGCAGGGAACTTAACACCGGGGAGCTGTTTTTT
-,16,-,TRBJ1-1,TRBV18,CASSPRVMDPNTEAFF,TGTGCCAGCTCACCACGGGTTATGGACCCGAACACTGAAGCTTTCTTT
-,16,TRBD1,TRBJ1-2,TRBV18,CASSLGTGQANYGYTF,TGTGCCAGCTCACTTGGGACAGGACAAGCTAACTATGGCTACACCTTC
-,13,-,TRBJ2-3,TRBV6-5,CASSRRPTDTQYF,TGTGCCAGCAGCAGAAGACCCACAGATACGCAGTATTTT
-,13,-,TRBJ1-5,TRBV4-2,CASTLGQNQPQHF,TGTGCCAGCACCCTCGGACAGAATCAGCCCCAGCATTTT
-,14,-,TRBJ2-2,TRBV6-5,CASSYTGNTGELFF,TGTGCCAGCAGTTACACTGGAAACACCGGGGAGCTGTTTTTT
-,13,-,TRBJ1-2,TRBV28,CASSPQWFYGYTF,TGTGCCAGCAGTCCACAGTGGTTCTATGGCTACACCTTC
once,14,-,TRBJ1-5,TRBV4-1,CASSQVGFNQPQHF,TGCGCCAGCAGCCAAGTGGGGTTCAATCAGCCCCAGCATTTT
-,14,-,TRBJ2-2,TRBV11-2,CASSFGRGTGELFF,TGTGCCAGCAGCTTCGGAAGGGGAACCGGGGAGCTGTTTTTT
-,14,TRBD1,TRBJ2-7,TRBV27,CASSFGDRGYEQYF,TGTGCCAGCAGTTTCGGGGACAGGGGATACGAGCAGTACTTC
-,14,-,TRBJ2-7,TRBV3-1/TRBV3-2,CASSQECRTYEQYF,TGTGCCAGCAGCCAAGAATGCCGGACCTACGAGCAGTACTTC
once,17,TRBD2,TRBJ2-3,TRBV5-1,CASSPASTSGGLDTQYF,TGCGCCAGCAGCCCTGCTTCGACTAGCGGGGGATTAGATACGCAGTATTTT
once,15,TRBD2,TRBJ2-5,TRBV4-3,CASSQDWGGKETQYF,TGCGCCAGCAGCCAAGATTGGGGGGGTAAAGAGACCCAGTACTTC
once,15,-,TRBJ2-7,TRBV7-2,CASSLVVGDSYEQYF,TGTGCCAGCAGCTTAGTTGTCGGTGACTCCTACGAGCAGTACTTC
-,13,-,TRBJ1-6,TRBV2,CASSLFEGSPLHF,TGTGCCAGCAGCCTCTTTGAGGGTTCACCCCTCCACTTT
once,13,-,TRBJ1-1,TRBV2,CASSEQPNTEAFF,TGTGCCAGCAGTGAACAGCCGAACACTGAAGCTTTCTTT
-,13,-,TRBJ1-3,TRBV29-1,CSVGTGSGNTIYF,TGCAGCGTTGGTACGGGGTCCGGAAACACCATATATTTT